These T cell receptor beta chains were read from a single sample in a study of T cell responses to AZD1222 COVID-19 vaccine. Using immunoSEQ multiplex PCR, the repertoire was profiled, and TCRdb retains in-frame clones only, with some absent. Among about 150,000 clones listed, around nine tenths were seen once. This specimen was peripheral blood, taken on day 0 of AZD1222 vaccination. The receptors were sampled from an adult in good health. The CDR3 runs from the conserved cysteine through the conserved F or W. The order of the fields is V gene, J gene, clone size, D gene, CDR3 protein, CDR3 DNA. A D gene is named only where the DNA matches it firmly. Some rows have no size entry. The others give once, few or many, or a class for an expanded clone.

V gene: TRBV6-2/TRBV6-3
J gene: TRBJ2-2
clone size: .
D gene: .
CDR3 protein: CASSNPRVRSGELFF
CDR3 DNA: TGTGCCAGCAGTAACCCGAGAGTTCGGTCCGGGGAGCTGTTTTTT

V gene: TRBV4-2
J gene: TRBJ2-1
clone size: .
D gene: .
CDR3 protein: CASSQVGRARGDEQFF
CDR3 DNA: TGTGCCAGCAGCCAAGTGGGGCGGGCCCGAGGGGATGAGCAGTTCTTC

V gene: TRBV19
J gene: TRBJ1-5
clone size: once
D gene: TRBD1
CDR3 protein: CASTPLQGENQPQHF
CDR3 DNA: TGTGCCAGTACCCCACTTCAGGGGGAAAATCAGCCCCAGCATTTT

V gene: TRBV5-1
J gene: TRBJ2-1
clone size: .
D gene: .
CDR3 protein: CASSLRRGIYNEQFF
CDR3 DNA: TGCGCCAGCAGCTTACGGCGGGGTATCTACAATGAGCAGTTCTTC

V gene: TRBV28
J gene: TRBJ1-1
clone size: .
D gene: .
CDR3 protein: CASRQTGNTEAFF
CDR3 DNA: TGTGCCAGCAGACAGACAGGTAACACTGAAGCTTTCTTT

V gene: TRBV4-1
J gene: TRBJ1-1
clone size: .
D gene: .
CDR3 protein: CASSPKPPGARTEAFF
CDR3 DNA: TGCGCCAGCAGCCCAAAACCGCCAGGGGCGAGGACTGAAGCTTTCTTT

V gene: TRBV19
J gene: TRBJ2-3
clone size: few
D gene: .
CDR3 protein: CASSIGGANTDTQYF
CDR3 DNA: TGTGCCAGTAGTATCGGGGGAGCAAACACAGATACGCAGTATTTT

V gene: TRBV6-1
J gene: TRBJ1-5
clone size: .
D gene: .
CDR3 protein: CASSEVGGSNQPQHF
CDR3 DNA: TGTGCCAGCAGTGAAGTGGGAGGGAGCAATCAGCCCCAGCATTTT

V gene: TRBV6-2/TRBV6-3
J gene: TRBJ1-1
clone size: .
D gene: TRBD1
CDR3 protein: CASSYWEGAEAFF
CDR3 DNA: TGTGCCAGCAGTTACTGGGAGGGGGCAGAAGCTTTCTTT

V gene: TRBV15
J gene: TRBJ1-2
clone size: .
D gene: .
CDR3 protein: CATSRRGTVGANYGYTF
CDR3 DNA: TGTGCCACCAGTAGAAGGGGCACGGTAGGGGCTAACTATGGCTACACCTTC

V gene: TRBV11-2
J gene: TRBJ1-3
clone size: .
D gene: .
CDR3 protein: CASSSPLGHSGNTIYF
CDR3 DNA: TGTGCCAGCAGCTCTCCTTTAGGACACTCTGGAAACACCATATATTTT

V gene: TRBV7-9
J gene: TRBJ2-1
clone size: .
D gene: .
CDR3 protein: CASSLAGVNEQFF
CDR3 DNA: TGTGCCAGCAGCTTAGCGGGAGTGAATGAGCAGTTCTTC

V gene: TRBV6-5
J gene: TRBJ2-1
clone size: .
D gene: .
CDR3 protein: CASSYLRDNEQFF
CDR3 DNA: TGTGCCAGCAGTTACCTTAGAGACAATGAGCAGTTCTTC

V gene: TRBV4-1
J gene: TRBJ1-5
clone size: .
D gene: .
CDR3 protein: CASSQEWGQPQHF
CDR3 DNA: TGCGCCAGCAGCCAAGAATGGGGGCAGCCCCAGCATTTT

V gene: TRBV6-5
J gene: TRBJ1-3
clone size: .
D gene: TRBD1
CDR3 protein: CASLRNRGGGNTIYF
CDR3 DNA: TGTGCCAGCTTGCGAAACAGGGGTGGTGGAAACACCATATATTTT

V gene: TRBV28
J gene: TRBJ1-1
clone size: .
D gene: .
CDR3 protein: CASSSGPEAFF
CDR3 DNA: TGTGCCAGCAGTTCGGGGCCTGAAGCTTTCTTT

V gene: TRBV24-1
J gene: TRBJ2-7
clone size: few
D gene: TRBD1
CDR3 protein: CATSDTGQAGEQYF
CDR3 DNA: TGTGCCACCAGTGATACTGGACAGGCCGGCGAGCAGTACTTC

V gene: TRBV7-9
J gene: TRBJ1-2
clone size: .
D gene: .
CDR3 protein: CASSLLGGKYGYTF
CDR3 DNA: TGTGCCAGCAGCTTACTGGGGGGCAAGTATGGCTACACCTTC

V gene: TRBV4-1
J gene: TRBJ2-1
clone size: .
D gene: TRBD2
CDR3 protein: CASSQSQTSGYNEQFF
CDR3 DNA: TGCGCCAGCAGCCAATCTCAGACTAGCGGGTACAATGAGCAGTTCTTC

V gene: TRBV24-1
J gene: TRBJ2-7
clone size: .
D gene: .
CDR3 protein: CATSDLRRLRWEQYF
CDR3 DNA: TGTGCCACCAGTGATTTGCGGAGGTTACGTTGGGAGCAGTACTTC

V gene: TRBV5-6
J gene: TRBJ2-6
clone size: .
D gene: .
CDR3 protein: CASSQKVSGANVLTF
CDR3 DNA: TGTGCCAGCAGCCAGAAGGTATCTGGGGCCAACGTCCTGACTTTC

V gene: TRBV2
J gene: TRBJ1-2
clone size: .
D gene: .
CDR3 protein: CASSGGVDGYTF
CDR3 DNA: TGTGCCAGCAGTGGGGGGGTGGATGGCTACACCTTC

V gene: TRBV11-3
J gene: TRBJ2-3
clone size: .
D gene: TRBD2
CDR3 protein: CASSRGSSGGTDTQYF
CDR3 DNA: TGTGCCAGCAGCCGTGGTTCTAGCGGGGGCACAGATACGCAGTATTTT

V gene: TRBV27
J gene: TRBJ2-7
clone size: few
D gene: TRBD1
CDR3 protein: CASSPGQGGYEQYF
CDR3 DNA: TGTGCCAGCAGTCCGGGACAGGGAGGCTACGAGCAGTACTTC

V gene: TRBV28
J gene: TRBJ2-7
clone size: .
D gene: .
CDR3 protein: CASSGDYEQYF
CDR3 DNA: TGTGCCAGCAGTGGCGACTACGAGCAGTACTTC

V gene: TRBV19
J gene: TRBJ1-1
clone size: .
D gene: TRBD1
CDR3 protein: CASSTGTGAIEAFF
CDR3 DNA: TGTGCCAGTAGTACCGGGACAGGGGCCATTGAAGCTTTCTTT

V gene: TRBV28
J gene: TRBJ2-7
clone size: .
D gene: .
CDR3 protein: CASSGDTYEQYF
CDR3 DNA: TGTGCCAGCAGCGGTGACACCTACGAGCAGTACTTC

V gene: TRBV6-1
J gene: TRBJ2-1
clone size: .
D gene: .
CDR3 protein: CASSEEGGERERLAADKRNEQFF
CDR3 DNA: TGTGCCAGCAGTGAAGAAGGGGGGGAGAGGGAGCGTCTAGCGGCAGACAAACGCAATGAGCAGTTCTTC

V gene: TRBV9
J gene: TRBJ2-1
clone size: .
D gene: TRBD2
CDR3 protein: CASSVASGASYNEQFF
CDR3 DNA: TGTGCCAGCAGCGTAGCCAGCGGGGCATCCTACAATGAGCAGTTCTTC

V gene: TRBV18
J gene: TRBJ1-1
clone size: few
D gene: TRBD1
CDR3 protein: CASSPGTGNTEAFF
CDR3 DNA: TGTGCCAGCTCACCCGGGACAGGGAACACTGAAGCTTTCTTT

V gene: TRBV6-5
J gene: TRBJ2-7
clone size: .
D gene: TRBD1
CDR3 protein: CASSPQTGAGEQYF
CDR3 DNA: TGTGCCAGCAGTCCCCAGACAGGGGCGGGCGAGCAGTACTTC

V gene: TRBV9
J gene: TRBJ1-3
clone size: .
D gene: .
CDR3 protein: CASSVEARVGGNTIYF
CDR3 DNA: TGTGCCAGCAGCGTAGAAGCAAGGGTGGGAGGAAACACCATATATTTT

V gene: TRBV4-1
J gene: TRBJ2-1
clone size: .
D gene: TRBD2
CDR3 protein: CASSQLAGNSYNEQFF
CDR3 DNA: TGCGCCAGCAGCCAATTAGCGGGGAACTCCTACAATGAGCAGTTCTTC

V gene: TRBV6-4
J gene: TRBJ1-5
clone size: medium-sized
D gene: .
CDR3 protein: CASSAGGSYSNQPQHF
CDR3 DNA: TGTGCCAGCAGTGCCGGGGGCAGCTATAGCAATCAGCCCCAGCATTTT

V gene: TRBV5-1
J gene: TRBJ1-3
clone size: .
D gene: .
CDR3 protein: CASSLRPLGGTDSGNTIYF
CDR3 DNA: TGCGCCAGCAGCTTACGACCCCTCGGAGGGACGGACTCTGGAAACACCATATATTTT

V gene: TRBV6-2/TRBV6-3
J gene: TRBJ2-6
clone size: few
D gene: .
CDR3 protein: CASSYGDTGANVLTF
CDR3 DNA: TGTGCCAGCAGTTACGGGGATACTGGGGCCAACGTCCTGACTTTC

V gene: TRBV12-5
J gene: TRBJ1-1
clone size: .
D gene: .
CDR3 protein: CASGPSGAMITPMNTEAFF
CDR3 DNA: TGTGCTAGTGGCCCCTCCGGGGCCATGATCACGCCTATGAACACTGAAGCTTTCTTT

V gene: TRBV7-6
J gene: TRBJ2-1
clone size: .
D gene: .
CDR3 protein: CASSSLRNEQFF
CDR3 DNA: TGTGCCAGCAGCTCCCTTCGCAATGAGCAGTTCTTC

V gene: TRBV7-7
J gene: TRBJ1-5
clone size: .
D gene: .
CDR3 protein: CASSYSAGLNQPQHF
CDR3 DNA: TGTGCTAGCAGCTACAGCGCAGGTCTCAATCAGCCCCAGCATTTT

V gene: TRBV15
J gene: TRBJ1-5
clone size: .
D gene: .
CDR3 protein: CATSQKGRIYGKYQPQHF
CDR3 DNA: TGTGCCACCAGCCAAAAGGGGCGAATATATGGAAAGTATCAGCCCCAGCATTTT

V gene: TRBV7-3
J gene: TRBJ1-2
clone size: .
D gene: TRBD1
CDR3 protein: CASSLPPDRGEVHGYTF
CDR3 DNA: TGTGCCAGCAGCTTACCTCCCGACAGGGGCGAGGTGCATGGCTACACCTTC

V gene: TRBV14
J gene: TRBJ1-2
clone size: .
D gene: TRBD1
CDR3 protein: CASSPRGTGGVYGYTF
CDR3 DNA: TGTGCCAGCAGCCCCCGTGGGACAGGGGGCGTCTATGGCTACACCTTC

V gene: TRBV4-1
J gene: TRBJ2-2
clone size: .
D gene: .
CDR3 protein: CASSSQGTGELFF
CDR3 DNA: TGCGCCAGCAGTTCACAGGGAACCGGGGAGCTGTTTTTT

V gene: TRBV3-1/TRBV3-2
J gene: TRBJ1-2
clone size: .
D gene: .
CDR3 protein: CASSQHGQEYGYTF
CDR3 DNA: TGTGCCAGCAGCCAACATGGGCAGGAATATGGCTACACCTTC

V gene: TRBV5-4
J gene: TRBJ1-4
clone size: once
D gene: TRBD1
CDR3 protein: CASSSDREEKLFF
CDR3 DNA: TGTGCCAGCAGCTCCGACAGGGAGGAAAAACTGTTTTTT

V gene: TRBV7-9
J gene: TRBJ2-1
clone size: once
D gene: .
CDR3 protein: CASSQNYNEQFF
CDR3 DNA: TGTGCCAGCAGTCAGAACTACAATGAGCAGTTCTTC

V gene: TRBV28
J gene: TRBJ2-5
clone size: .
D gene: .
CDR3 protein: CASSSLRETQYF
CDR3 DNA: TGTGCCAGCAGTTCATTAAGAGAGACCCAGTACTTC